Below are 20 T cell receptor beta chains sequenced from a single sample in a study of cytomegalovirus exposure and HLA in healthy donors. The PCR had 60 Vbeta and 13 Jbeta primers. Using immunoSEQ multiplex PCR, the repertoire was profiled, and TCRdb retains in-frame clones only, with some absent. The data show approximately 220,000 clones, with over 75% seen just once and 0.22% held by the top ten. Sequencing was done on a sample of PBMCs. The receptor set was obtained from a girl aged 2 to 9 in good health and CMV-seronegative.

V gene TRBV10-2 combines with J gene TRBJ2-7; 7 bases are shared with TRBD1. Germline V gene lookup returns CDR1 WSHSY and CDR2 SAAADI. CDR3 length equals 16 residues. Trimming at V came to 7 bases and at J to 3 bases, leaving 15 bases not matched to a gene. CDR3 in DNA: TGCGCCAGCACCATAAACCCGGGACAGATAATCTACGAGCAGTACTTC. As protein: CASTINPGQIIYEQYF.

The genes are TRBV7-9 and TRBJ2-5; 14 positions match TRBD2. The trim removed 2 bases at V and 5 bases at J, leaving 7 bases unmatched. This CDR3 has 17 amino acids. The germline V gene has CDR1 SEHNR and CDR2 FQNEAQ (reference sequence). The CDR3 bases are TGTGCCAGCAGCTTAACCGAGACTAGCGGGAGGGAGGAGACCCAGTACTTC. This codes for CASSLTETSGREETQYF.

DNA of the CDR3: TGTGCCAGCAGCCAAGATGTTGGAGGGGGCCGCTACGAGCAGTACTTC. This sequence encodes CASSQDVGGGRYEQYF. The V gene is TRBV4-2, the J gene TRBJ2-7; D is perhaps TRBD1 (7 bases). V was clipped by 0 bases and J by 3 bases, with 15 bases between them. The CDR3 contains 16 residues. CDR1 LGHNA and CDR2 YNFKEQ come from the germline V gene.

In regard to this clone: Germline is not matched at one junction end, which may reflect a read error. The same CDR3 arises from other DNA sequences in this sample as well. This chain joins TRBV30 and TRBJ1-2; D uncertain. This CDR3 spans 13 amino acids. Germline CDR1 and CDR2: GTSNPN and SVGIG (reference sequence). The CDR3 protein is CAWSVRGYYGYTF. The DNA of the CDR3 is TGCGCCTGGAGTGTACGCGGGTACTATGGCTACACCTTC.

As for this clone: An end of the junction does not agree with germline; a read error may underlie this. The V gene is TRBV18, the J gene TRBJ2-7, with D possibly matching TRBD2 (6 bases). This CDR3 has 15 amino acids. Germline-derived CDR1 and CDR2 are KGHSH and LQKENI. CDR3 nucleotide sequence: TGTGCCAGCTCTCCACAGCGGGTTAGCTTTTACGAGCAGTACTTC. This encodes CASSPQRVSFYEQYF.

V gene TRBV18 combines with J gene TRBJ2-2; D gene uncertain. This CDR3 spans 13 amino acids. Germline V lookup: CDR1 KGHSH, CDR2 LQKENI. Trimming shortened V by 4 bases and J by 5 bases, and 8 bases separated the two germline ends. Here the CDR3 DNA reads TGTGCCAGCTCACTGACTGGGACCGGGGAGCTGTTTTTT. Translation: CASSLTGTGELFF.

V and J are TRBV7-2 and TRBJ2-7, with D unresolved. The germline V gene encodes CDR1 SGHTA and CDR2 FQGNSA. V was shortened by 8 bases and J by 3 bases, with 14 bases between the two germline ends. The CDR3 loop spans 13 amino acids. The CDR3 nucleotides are TGTGCCAGCGTGGGCAAAAGCCGCTACGAGCAGTACTTC. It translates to CASVGKSRYEQYF.

The CDR3 sequence: CASSSSGQPGELFF. The CDR3 DNA follows: TGTGCCAGCAGTAGCTCCGGACAGCCCGGGGAGCTGTTTTTT. The chain joins TRBV6-6 to TRBJ2-2; D is perhaps TRBD1 (6 bases). CDR1 is MNHNY and CDR2 is SVGAGI in the germline V gene (reference sequence). Trimming took 5 bases from V and 6 from J, leaving 13 bases between them. The CDR3 consists of 14 residues.

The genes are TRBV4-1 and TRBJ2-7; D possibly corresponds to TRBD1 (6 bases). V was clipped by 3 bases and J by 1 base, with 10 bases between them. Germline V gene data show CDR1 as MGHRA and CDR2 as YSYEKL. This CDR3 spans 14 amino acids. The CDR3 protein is CASSQKQGSYEQYF. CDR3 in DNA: TGCGCCAGCAGCCAGAAACAGGGTTCCTACGAGCAGTACTTC.

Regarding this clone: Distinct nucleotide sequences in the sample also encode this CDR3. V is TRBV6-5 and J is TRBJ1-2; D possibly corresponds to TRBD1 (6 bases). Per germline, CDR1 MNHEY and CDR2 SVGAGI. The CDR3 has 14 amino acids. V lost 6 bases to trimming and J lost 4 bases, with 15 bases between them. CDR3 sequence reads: CASSYGQGTYGYTF. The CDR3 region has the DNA TGTGCCAGCAGCTACGGGCAGGGGACCTATGGCTACACCTTC.

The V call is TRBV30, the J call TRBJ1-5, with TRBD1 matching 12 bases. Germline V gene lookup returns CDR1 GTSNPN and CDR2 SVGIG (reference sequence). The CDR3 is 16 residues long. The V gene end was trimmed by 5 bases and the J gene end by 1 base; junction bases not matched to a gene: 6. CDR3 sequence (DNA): TGTGCCTGGGCGGGACAGGGGGCATGGAGCAATCAGCCCCAGCATTTT. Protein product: CAWAGQGAWSNQPQHF.

CDR3 region: CASSPFSGNQPQHF. CDR3 DNA sequence: TGTGCCAGCTCACCATTTTCGGGGAATCAGCCCCAGCATTTT. The chain uses TRBV18 and TRBJ1-5; D not resolved. The germline V gene has CDR1 KGHSH and CDR2 LQKENI. This CDR3 spans 14 amino acids. V lost 2 bases and J 4 bases, leaving 9 bases between the germline ends.

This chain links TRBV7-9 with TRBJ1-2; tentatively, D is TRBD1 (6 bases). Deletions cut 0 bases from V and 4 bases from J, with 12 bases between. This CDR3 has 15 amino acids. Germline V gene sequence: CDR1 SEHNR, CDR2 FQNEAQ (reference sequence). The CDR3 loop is CASSLAEDRSYGYTF. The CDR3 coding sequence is TGTGCCAGCAGCTTAGCGGAGGACAGAAGCTATGGCTACACCTTC.

CDR3 amino acids: CASSDSNRGENTGELFF. CDR3 sequence (DNA): TGTGCCAGCAGTGACTCGAACAGGGGTGAGAACACCGGGGAGCTGTTTTTT. The genes are TRBV6-4 and TRBJ2-2; 7 nucleotides agree with TRBD1. The CDR3 covers 17 residues. Germline V gives CDR1 MRHNA, CDR2 SNTAGT. With 0 bases clipped from V and 1 base from J, the junction kept 5 bases outside the gene matches.

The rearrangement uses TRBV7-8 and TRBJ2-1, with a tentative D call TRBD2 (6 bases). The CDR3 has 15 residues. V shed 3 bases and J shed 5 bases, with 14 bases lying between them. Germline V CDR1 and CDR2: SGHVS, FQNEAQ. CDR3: CASSLGGIVDNEQFF. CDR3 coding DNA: TGTGCCAGCAGCTTGGGGGGTATCGTGGACAATGAGCAGTTCTTC.

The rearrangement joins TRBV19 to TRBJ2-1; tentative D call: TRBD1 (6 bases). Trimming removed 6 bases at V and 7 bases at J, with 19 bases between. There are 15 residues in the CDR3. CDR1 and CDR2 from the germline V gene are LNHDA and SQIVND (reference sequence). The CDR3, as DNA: TGTGCCAGTAGCCTCACTCAAGGCAGGGGTAATGAGCAGTTCTTC. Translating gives CASSLTQGRGNEQFF.

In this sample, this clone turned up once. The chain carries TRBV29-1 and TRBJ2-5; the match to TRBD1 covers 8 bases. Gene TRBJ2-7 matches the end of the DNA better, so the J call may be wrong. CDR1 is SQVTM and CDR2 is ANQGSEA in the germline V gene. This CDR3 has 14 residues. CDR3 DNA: TGCAGCGTTGCCGGTCAGGGGGCCGTTTACGAGCAGTACTTC. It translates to CSVAGQGAVYEQYF.

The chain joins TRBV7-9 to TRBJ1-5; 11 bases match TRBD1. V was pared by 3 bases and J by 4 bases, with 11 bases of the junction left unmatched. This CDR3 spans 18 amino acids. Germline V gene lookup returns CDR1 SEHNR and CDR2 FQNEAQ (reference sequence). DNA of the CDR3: TGTGCCAGCAGCTTCGATAGGACAGGGGGCGCTTGGAATCAGCCCCAGCATTTT. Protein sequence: CASSFDRTGGAWNQPQHF.

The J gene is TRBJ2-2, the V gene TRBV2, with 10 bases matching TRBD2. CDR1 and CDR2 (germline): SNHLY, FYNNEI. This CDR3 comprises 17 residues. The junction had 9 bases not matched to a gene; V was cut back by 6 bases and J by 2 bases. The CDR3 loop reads CASRTGLAGANTGELFF. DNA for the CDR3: TGTGCCAGCAGGACCGGGCTAGCGGGGGCTAACACCGGGGAGCTGTTTTTT.

The CDR3 sequence is CASSQGLAGGNEQFF. DNA for the CDR3: TGTGCCAGCAGCCAGGGACTAGCGGGAGGAAATGAGCAGTTCTTC. The chain is built from TRBV5-4 and TRBJ2-1; 15 positions match TRBD2. The CDR3 runs 15 residues. Germline CDR1 is SGHNT and CDR2 is YYREEE (reference sequence). V lost 4 bases and J lost 7; bases outside the gene matches: 3. Drawing the rest from reference TRBV5-4 and TRBJ2-1, the complete variable domain is ETGVTQSPTHLIKTRGQQVTLRCSSQSGHNTVSWYQQALGQGPQFIFQYYREEENGRGNFPPRFSGLQFPNYSSELNVNALELDDSALYLCASSQGLAGGNEQFFGPGTRLTVL.